This T cell receptor beta chain derives from a study of cytomegalovirus exposure and HLA in healthy donors. From germline, CDR1 is GTSNPN and CDR2 SVGIG (reference sequence). This CDR3 spans 12 amino acids. Germline trimming cut 5 bases from V and 8 bases from J; bases unmatched to any gene: 3. Profiling relied on immunoSEQ multiplex PCR, and the TCRdb table lists in-frame clones only, not all of them. The sample has 150,000 to 200,000 clones, 84% seen once. The source material was PBMCs. The chain couples TRBV30 to TRBJ2-2, with 9 bases matching TRBD1. The TCR sequence derives from a man aged 30-40 years in good health and CMV-seropositive. The chain's CDR3 is CAWGQGWGELFF. In DNA form, the CDR3 reads TGTGCCTGGGGACAGGGGTGGGGGGAGCTGTTTTTT.